Each of the 2 T cell receptor beta chains below was sequenced from the same sample in a study of cytomegalovirus exposure and HLA in healthy donors. Primers: 60 Vbeta forward and 13 Jbeta reverse. TCRdb's copy holds only in-frame clones and misses some; the assay was immunoSEQ multiplex PCR. The sample includes some 45,000 clones, roughly 76% seen only once; the top ten take 6.3%. The sequencing input was PBMCs. The receptors stem from a man under 40 in good health and CMV-seronegative.

This chain connects TRBV19 to TRBJ2-3; D call uncertain. Trimming cost V 1 base and J 0 bases, with 5 bases left between them. Germline-derived CDR1 and CDR2 are LNHDA and SQIVND (reference sequence). CDR3 size: 14 residues. CDR3 protein: CASSIGLSTDTQYF. The CDR3 DNA reads TGTGCCAGTAGTATAGGTCTGAGCACAGATACGCAGTATTTT.

The J gene is TRBJ2-3, the V gene TRBV29-1, with TRBD1 matching over 7 bases. Germline V gene lookup returns CDR1 SQVTM and CDR2 ANQGSEA. With V trimmed by 8 bases and J by 0 bases, 8 bases remained unmatched. The CDR3 has 14 amino acids. The CDR3 DNA reads TGCAGCCACAGGGGCGATTTGAGCACAGATACGCAGTATTTT. Encoded protein: CSHRGDLSTDTQYF.